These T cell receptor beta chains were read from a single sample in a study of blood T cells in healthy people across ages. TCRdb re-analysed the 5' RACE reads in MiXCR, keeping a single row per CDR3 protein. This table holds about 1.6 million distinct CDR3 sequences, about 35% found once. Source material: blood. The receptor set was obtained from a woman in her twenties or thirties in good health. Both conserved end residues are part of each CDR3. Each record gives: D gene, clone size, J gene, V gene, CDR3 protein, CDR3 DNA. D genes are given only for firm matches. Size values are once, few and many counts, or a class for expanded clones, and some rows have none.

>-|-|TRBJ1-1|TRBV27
CASPPNTEAFF
TGTGCCAGCCCCCCTAACACTGAAGCTTTCTTT
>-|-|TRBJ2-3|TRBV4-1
CASSQNPDLARAISTQYF
TGCGCCAGCAGCCAAAACCCCGACTTGGCTCGGGCCATAAGTACGCAGTATTTT
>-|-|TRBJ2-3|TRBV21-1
CASSETTGSDTQYF
TGTGCCAGCAGCGAAACGACAGGGTCAGATACGCAGTATTTT
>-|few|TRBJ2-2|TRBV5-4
CASSGRADGELFF
TGTGCCAGCAGCGGCAGGGCCGACGGGGAGCTGTTTTTT
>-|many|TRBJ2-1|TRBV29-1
CSVGGPKANEQFF
TGCAGCGTTGGGGGGCCAAAGGCAAATGAGCAGTTCTTC
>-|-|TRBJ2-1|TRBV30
CAWSVGRVEQFF
TGTGCCTGGAGTGTCGGGCGGGTTGAGCAGTTCTTC
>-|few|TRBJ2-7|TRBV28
CASSSIGSAYEQYF
TGTGCCAGCAGTTCCATCGGGAGTGCCTACGAGCAGTACTTC
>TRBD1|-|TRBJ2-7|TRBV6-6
CASSDQGARSKYEQYF
TGTGCCAGCAGCGACCAGGGGGCGCGGAGTAAGTACGAGCAGTACTTC
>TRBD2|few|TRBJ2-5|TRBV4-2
CASSQELAGGSLETQYF
TGTGCCAGCAGCCAAGAACTAGCGGGGGGATCTCTAGAGACCCAGTACTTC
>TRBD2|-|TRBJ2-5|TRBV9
CDSSGASGRVPQETQYF
TGTGACAGCAGCGGGGCTAGCGGCCGGGTACCTCAAGAGACCCAGTACTTC
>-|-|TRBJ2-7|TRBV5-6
CASSGWGSSYNEQYF
TGTGCCAGCAGCGGTTGGGGCTCCTCCTACAATGAGCAGTACTTC
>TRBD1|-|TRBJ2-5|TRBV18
CASSARDRVPQETQYF
TGTGCCAGCTCCGCTCGGGACAGGGTCCCCCAAGAGACCCAGTACTTC
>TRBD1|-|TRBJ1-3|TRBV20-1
CSASLGGAAGNTIYF
TGCAGTGCTAGTTTAGGGGGCGCCGCTGGAAACACCATATATTTT
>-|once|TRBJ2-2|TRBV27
CASSSASVRGELFF
TGTGCCAGCAGTTCAGCTAGCGTGAGGGGGGAGCTGTTTTTT
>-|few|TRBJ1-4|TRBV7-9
CASSLVLTTNEKLFF
TGTGCCAGCAGCTTAGTGCTAACAACTAATGAAAAACTGTTTTTT
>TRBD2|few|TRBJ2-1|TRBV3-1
CASTSGGLRSNEQFF
TGTGCCAGCACTTCGGGGGGGCTAAGAAGCAATGAGCAGTTCTTC
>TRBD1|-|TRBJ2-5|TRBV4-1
CASSQGGGAVGEQYF
TGCGCCAGCAGCCAAGGAGGGGGCGCGGTAGGAGAGCAGTACTTC
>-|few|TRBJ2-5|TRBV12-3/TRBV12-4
CASSLIGGLETQYF
TGTGCCAGCAGTTTAATTGGGGGATTGGAGACCCAGTACTTC
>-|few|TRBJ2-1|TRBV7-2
CASSFSGQGKWNEQFF
TGTGCCAGCAGCTTTAGTGGGCAGGGCAAGTGGAATGAGCAGTTCTTC
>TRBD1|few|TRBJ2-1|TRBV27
CASSSYPLGQRGEQFF
TGTGCCAGCAGTTCCTATCCGTTGGGACAGAGGGGTGAGCAGTTCTTC
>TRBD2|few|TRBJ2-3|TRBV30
CAWSRTSVTDTQYF
TGTGCCTGGAGCCGGACTAGTGTTACAGATACGCAGTATTTT